This T cell receptor (beta chain) came from a study of T cell responses to AZD1222 COVID-19 vaccine. Using immunoSEQ multiplex PCR, the repertoire was profiled, and TCRdb retains in-frame clones only, with some absent. Of over 110,000 clones in the sample, 80% to 90% were seen once. V was trimmed by 5 bases and J by 1 base, leaving 15 bases between them. This CDR3 has 15 amino acids. Germline lookup yields CDR1 DFQATT and CDR2 SNEGSKA (reference sequence). V usage is TRBV20-1 and J usage is TRBJ2-1; no firm D call. The clonotype originates from an adult in good health. The sample was peripheral blood, taken on day 0 of AZD1222 vaccination. The DNA of the CDR3 is TGCAGTGCTCGTGTAGAGAGCCAGTCCTACAATGAGCAGTTCTTC. It yields the protein CSARVESQSYNEQFF.